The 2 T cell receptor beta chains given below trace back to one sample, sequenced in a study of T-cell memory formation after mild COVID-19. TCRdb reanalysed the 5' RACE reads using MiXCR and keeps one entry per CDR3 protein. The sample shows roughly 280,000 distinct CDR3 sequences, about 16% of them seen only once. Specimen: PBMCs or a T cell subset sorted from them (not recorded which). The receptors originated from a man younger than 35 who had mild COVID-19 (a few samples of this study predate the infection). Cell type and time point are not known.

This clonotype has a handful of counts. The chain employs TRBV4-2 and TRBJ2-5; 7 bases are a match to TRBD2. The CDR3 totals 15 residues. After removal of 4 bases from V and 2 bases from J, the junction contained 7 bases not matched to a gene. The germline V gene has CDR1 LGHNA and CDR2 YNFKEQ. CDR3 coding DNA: TGTGCCAGCAGCCGCACCGGGACTACACAAGAGACCCAGTACTTC. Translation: CASSRTGTTQETQYF.

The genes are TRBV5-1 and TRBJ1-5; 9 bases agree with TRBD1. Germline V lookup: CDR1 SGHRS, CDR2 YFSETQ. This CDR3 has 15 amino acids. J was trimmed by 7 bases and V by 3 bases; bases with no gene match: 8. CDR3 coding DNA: TGCGCCAGCAGCTCGGGACAGGGAAGTCGGCAGCCCCAGCATTTT. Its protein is CASSSGQGSRQPQHF.